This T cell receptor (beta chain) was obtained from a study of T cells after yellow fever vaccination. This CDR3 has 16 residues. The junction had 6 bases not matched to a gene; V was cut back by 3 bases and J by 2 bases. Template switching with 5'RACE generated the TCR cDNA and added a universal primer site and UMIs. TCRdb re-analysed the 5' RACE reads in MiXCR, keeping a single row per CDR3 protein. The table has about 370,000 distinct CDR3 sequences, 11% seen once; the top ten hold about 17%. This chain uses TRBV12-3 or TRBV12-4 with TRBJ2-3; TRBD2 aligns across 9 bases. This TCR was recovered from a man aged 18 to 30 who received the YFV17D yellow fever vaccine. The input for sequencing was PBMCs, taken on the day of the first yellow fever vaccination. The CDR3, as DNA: TGTGCCAGCAGTTTGTGGGCTAGCGGGGACACAGATACGCAGTATTTT. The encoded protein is CASSLWASGDTDTQYF.